This TCR beta chain was sequenced in a study of regulatory T cells in long-lasting Graves disease. Across the whole study: For under 3 months, newly diagnosed Graves' patients had been taking antithyroid drugs.

With iRepertoire HTBI primers and Arm-PCR of CDR3 regions, TCR beta libraries were built. TCRdb passed the multiplex PCR reads through MiXCR, listing each CDR3 protein once. The data show about 470,000 distinct CDR3 sequences, with about 15% seen just once and approximately 15% held by the top ten. This clonotype showed up just a few times. Its specificity is unknown. V shed 5 bases, J shed 1 base, and the junction held 10 bases outside the gene matches. This CDR3 has 16 amino acids. Notes on the study in general: Sample size, which was small, may have reduced accuracy.

Time point indicated: newly diagnosed GD, antithyroid drugs for less than 3 months. The TCR library used RNA extracted from PBMCs. The sample also formed part of further work on T cells in Graves' hyperthyroidism and ophthalmopathy. From that report: The TCR CDR3 first-round RT-PCR relied on the HTBI primer set. Ophthalmopathy stood apart from stable hyperthyroidism in a 13 V-J model.

The rearrangement uses TRBV12-3 or TRBV12-4 and TRBJ2-7; 8 bases line up with TRBD2. This clonotype was sampled from a woman between 25 and 40 years old with Graves disease. The starting material was peripheral blood mononuclear cells (PBMCs), obtained at new diagnosis, from a patient treated with antithyroid drugs. CDR3: CASSRSGRAHSYEQYF. As DNA, the CDR3 is TGTGCCAGCAGTCGAAGCGGGAGAGCCCATTCCTACGAGCAGTACTTC.